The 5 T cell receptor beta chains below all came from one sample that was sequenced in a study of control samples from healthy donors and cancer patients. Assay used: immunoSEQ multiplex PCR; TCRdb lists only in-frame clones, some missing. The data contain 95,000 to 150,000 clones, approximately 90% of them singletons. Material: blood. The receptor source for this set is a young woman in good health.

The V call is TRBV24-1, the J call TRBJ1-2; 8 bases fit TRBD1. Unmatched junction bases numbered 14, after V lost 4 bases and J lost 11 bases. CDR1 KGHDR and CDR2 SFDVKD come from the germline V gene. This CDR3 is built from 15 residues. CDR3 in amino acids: CATSDPAYSDRGYTF. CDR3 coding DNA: TGTGCCACCAGTGACCCTGCCTACTCTGACAGGGGATACACCTTC.

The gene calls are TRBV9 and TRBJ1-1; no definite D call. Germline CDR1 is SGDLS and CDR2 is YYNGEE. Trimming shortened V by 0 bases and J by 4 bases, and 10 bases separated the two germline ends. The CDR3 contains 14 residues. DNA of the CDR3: TGTGCCAGCAGCGTAGTTTCCAGAAGCACTGAAGCTTTCTTT. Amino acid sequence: CASSVVSRSTEAFF.

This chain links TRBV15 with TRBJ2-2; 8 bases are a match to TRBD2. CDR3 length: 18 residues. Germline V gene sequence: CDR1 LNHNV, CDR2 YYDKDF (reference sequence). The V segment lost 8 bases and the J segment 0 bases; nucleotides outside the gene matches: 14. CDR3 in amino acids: CATGRTSWKEANTGELFF. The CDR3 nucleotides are TGTGCCACCGGACGGACTAGCTGGAAAGAGGCGAACACCGGGGAGCTGTTTTTT.

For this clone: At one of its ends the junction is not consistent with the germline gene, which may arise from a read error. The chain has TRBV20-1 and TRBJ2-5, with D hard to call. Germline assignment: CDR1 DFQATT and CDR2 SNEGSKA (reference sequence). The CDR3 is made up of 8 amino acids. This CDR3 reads CSAPQRNF. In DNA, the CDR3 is TGCAGTGCCCCCCAACGCAACTTC.

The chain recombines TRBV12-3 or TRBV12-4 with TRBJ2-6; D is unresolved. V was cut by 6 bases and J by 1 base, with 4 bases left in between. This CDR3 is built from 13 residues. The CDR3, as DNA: TGTGCCAGCAGGGGATCTGGGGCCAACGTCCTGACTTTC. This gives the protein CASRGSGANVLTF.